The 3 T cell receptor beta chains below were found in one sample sequenced in a study of blood T cell repertoires in COVID-19. Sequenced by immunoSEQ multiplex PCR; TCRdb stores in-frame clones only, minus some. The sample holds 100,000 to 150,000 clones, 87% seen once. Sequenced material: peripheral blood. These receptors were obtained from a woman aged 55 to 70 with acute or convalescent COVID-19.

This chain links TRBV5-1 with TRBJ1-1, with TRBD1 identical over 7 bases. The trim removed 1 base at V and 2 bases at J, leaving 5 bases unmatched. The CDR3 consists of 15 residues. The germline V gene has CDR1 SGHRS and CDR2 YFSETQ. This CDR3 is CASSLWGTDNTEAFF. Written as DNA, the CDR3 is TGCGCCAGCAGCTTGTGGGGGACAGACAACACTGAAGCTTTCTTT.

This clone showed up many times. The chain employs TRBV14 and TRBJ2-2; 9 nucleotides line up with TRBD2. This CDR3 contains 17 residues. Trimming at V came to 4 bases and at J to 5 bases, leaving 11 bases not matched to a gene. From germline, CDR1 is SGHDN and CDR2 FVKESK. The CDR3 region has the DNA TGTGCCAGCAGCCCGAAGACTAGCGGAGCCGGAACCGGGGAGCTGTTTTTT. This encodes CASSPKTSGAGTGELFF. The whole variable domain, filled in from reference TRBV14 and TRBJ2-2, reads EAGVTQFPSHSVIEKGQTVTLRCDPISGHDNLYWYRRVMGKEIKFLLHFVKESKQDESGMPNNRFLAERTGGTYSTLKVQPAELEDSGVYFCASSPKTSGAGTGELFFGEGSRLTVL.

This rearrangement joins TRBV28 to TRBJ1-2, with D hard to call. Looked up from germline, CDR1 is MDHEN and CDR2 is SYDVKM. The CDR3 is made up of 12 amino acids. V lost 3 bases and J lost 4, with 6 bases in between. The CDR3 protein is CASSFQSYGYTF. CDR3 sequence (DNA): TGTGCCAGCAGTTTTCAGTCCTATGGCTACACCTTC.